This TCR beta chain is from a study of OX40 agonist ivuxolimab in advanced cancers. About the research overall: Age averaged 60 years (range about 23 to 85), and about 86% were male.

Individuals having autoimmune disease history or systemic immunosuppression were not enrolled. CDR1 LNHNV and CDR2 YYDKDF come from the germline V gene (reference sequence). The CDR3 is 13 residues long. Trimming left V 5 bases short and J 3 bases short, with 11 bases between. The protocol was immunoSEQ multiplex PCR, while the TCRdb copy is restricted to in-frame clones and leaves out a portion. The sample holds around 60,000 clones, around 90% seen once. The V call is TRBV15, the J call TRBJ2-7, with TRBD1 as a possible D gene (5 bases). The clonotype was recovered from an adult with an advanced solid tumor such as melanoma, head and neck, liver or kidney cancer. The source material was CD4+ or CD8+ T cells sorted from blood, sampled in a trial of the OX40 agonist ivuxolimab. The CDR3 protein is CATSPRAGYEQYF. For the CDR3, the DNA is TGTGCCACCAGCCCCAGGGCAGGCTACGAGCAGTACTTC.